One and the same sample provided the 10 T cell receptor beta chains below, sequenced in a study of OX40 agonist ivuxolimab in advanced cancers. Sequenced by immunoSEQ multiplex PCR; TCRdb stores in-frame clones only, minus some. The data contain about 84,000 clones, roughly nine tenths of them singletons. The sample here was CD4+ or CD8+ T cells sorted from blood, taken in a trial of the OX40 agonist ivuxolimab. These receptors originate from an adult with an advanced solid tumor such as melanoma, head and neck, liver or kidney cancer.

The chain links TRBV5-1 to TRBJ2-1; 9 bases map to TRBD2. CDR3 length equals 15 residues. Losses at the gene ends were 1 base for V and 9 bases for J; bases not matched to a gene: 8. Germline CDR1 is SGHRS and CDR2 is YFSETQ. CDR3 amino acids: CASSLLAGERGEQFF. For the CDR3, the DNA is TGCGCCAGCAGCTTGTTAGCGGGAGAACGGGGTGAGCAGTTCTTC.

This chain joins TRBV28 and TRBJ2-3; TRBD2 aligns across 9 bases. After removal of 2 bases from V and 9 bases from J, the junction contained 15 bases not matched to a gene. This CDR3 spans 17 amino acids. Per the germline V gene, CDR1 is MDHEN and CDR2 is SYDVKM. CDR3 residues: CASSLVVLAGVGETQYF. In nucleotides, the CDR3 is TGTGCCAGCAGTTTAGTTGTACTAGCGGGTGTAGGGGAGACGCAGTATTTT.

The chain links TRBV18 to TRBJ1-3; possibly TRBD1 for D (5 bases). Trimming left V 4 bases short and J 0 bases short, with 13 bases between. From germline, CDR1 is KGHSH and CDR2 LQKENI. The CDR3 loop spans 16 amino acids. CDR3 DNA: TGTGCCAGCTCACGCAATGCGGGGCCCTCTGGAAACACCATATATTTT. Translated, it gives CASSRNAGPSGNTIYF.

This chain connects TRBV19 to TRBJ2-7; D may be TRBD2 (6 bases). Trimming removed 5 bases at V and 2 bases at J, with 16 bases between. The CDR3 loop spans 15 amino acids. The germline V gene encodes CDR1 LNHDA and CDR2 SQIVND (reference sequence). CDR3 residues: CASSPGVAYTYEQYF. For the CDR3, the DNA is TGTGCCAGTAGTCCGGGGGTGGCCTATACCTACGAGCAGTACTTC.

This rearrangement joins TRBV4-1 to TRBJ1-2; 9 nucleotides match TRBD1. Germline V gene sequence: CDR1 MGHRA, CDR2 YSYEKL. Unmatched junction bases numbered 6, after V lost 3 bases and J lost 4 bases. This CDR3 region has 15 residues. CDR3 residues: CASSQPGQGTYGYTF. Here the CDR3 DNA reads TGCGCCAGCAGCCAGCCGGGACAGGGTACCTATGGCTACACCTTC.

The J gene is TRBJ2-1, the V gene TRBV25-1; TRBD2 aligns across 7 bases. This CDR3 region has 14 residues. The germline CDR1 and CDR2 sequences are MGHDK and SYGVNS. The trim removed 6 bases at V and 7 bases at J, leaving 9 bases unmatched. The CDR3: CASRGGSWLNEQFF. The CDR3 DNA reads TGTGCCAGCAGGGGCGGGAGTTGGTTGAATGAGCAGTTCTTC.

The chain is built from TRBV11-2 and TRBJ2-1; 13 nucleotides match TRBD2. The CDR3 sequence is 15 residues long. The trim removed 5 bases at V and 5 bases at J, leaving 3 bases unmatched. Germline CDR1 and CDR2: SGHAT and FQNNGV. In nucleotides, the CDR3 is TGTGCCAGCAGCCTGGGACTAGCGGGGAACAATGAGCAGTTCTTC. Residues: CASSLGLAGNNEQFF.

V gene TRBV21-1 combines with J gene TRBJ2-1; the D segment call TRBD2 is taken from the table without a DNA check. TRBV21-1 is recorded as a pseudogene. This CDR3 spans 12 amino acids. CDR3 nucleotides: TGTGCCAGCAACCGGAGGGAAAATGAGCAGTTCTTC. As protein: CASNRRENEQFF.

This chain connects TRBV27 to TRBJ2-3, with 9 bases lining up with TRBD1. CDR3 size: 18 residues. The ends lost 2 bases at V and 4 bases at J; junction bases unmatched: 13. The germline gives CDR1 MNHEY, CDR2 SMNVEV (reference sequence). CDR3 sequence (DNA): TGTGCCAGCAGTTTACAAATTGGACAGGGGCGTCGGGCAGATACGCAGTATTTT. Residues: CASSLQIGQGRRADTQYF.

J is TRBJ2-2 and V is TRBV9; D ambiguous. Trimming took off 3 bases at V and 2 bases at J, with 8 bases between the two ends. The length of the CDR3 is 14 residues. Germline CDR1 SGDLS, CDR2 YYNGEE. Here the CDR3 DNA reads TGTGCCAGCAGCGCCCGGATTAACACCGGGGAGCTGTTTTTT. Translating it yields CASSARINTGELFF.